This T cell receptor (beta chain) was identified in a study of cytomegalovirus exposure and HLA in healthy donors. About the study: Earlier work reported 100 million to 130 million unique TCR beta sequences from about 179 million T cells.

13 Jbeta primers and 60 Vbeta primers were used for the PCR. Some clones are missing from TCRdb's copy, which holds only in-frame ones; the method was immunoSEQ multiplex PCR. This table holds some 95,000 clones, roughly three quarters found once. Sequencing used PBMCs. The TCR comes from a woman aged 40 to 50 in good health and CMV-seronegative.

The CDR3 region has the DNA TGTGCCAGCAGCCCATGGGGCAGGGTTGATGAAGCTTTCTTT. Translating gives CASSPWGRVDEAFF. The chain links TRBV7-3 to TRBJ1-1; tentative D call: TRBD1 (5 bases). Looked up from germline, CDR1 is SGHTA and CDR2 is FQGTGA. Trimming removed 5 bases from V and 7 bases from J, with 17 bases in between. CDR3 length: 14 amino acids.